This is a list of T cell receptor beta chains from one sample in a study of cytomegalovirus exposure and HLA in healthy donors. Only in-frame clones appear in the TCRdb table, and some are missing; sequencing was by immunoSEQ multiplex PCR. The data show fewer than 110,000 clones, with about 84% seen just once and around 2% held by the top ten. The specimen was PBMCs. The receptors come from a young man in good health and CMV-seronegative. The CDR3 runs from the conserved cysteine through the conserved F or W. The D gene is left open where the match is weak. The size of a clone is reported for some rows only, either as once, few or many, or as a class for expanded clones.

CDR3 protein	CDR3 DNA	D gene	V gene	J gene	clone size
CASSQEGRRPGEQFF	TGTGCCAGCAGCCAAGAGGGGAGGAGGCCGGGGGAGCAGTTCTTC	NA	TRBV4-2	TRBJ2-1	NA
CAWSVRDRGRRSNQPQHF	TGTGCCTGGAGTGTCCGGGACAGGGGGCGAAGAAGCAATCAGCCCCAGCATTTT	TRBD1	TRBV30	TRBJ1-5	NA
CASSGSYEQYF	TGTGCCAGTTCAGGATCCTACGAGCAGTACTTC	NA	TRBV19	TRBJ2-7	NA
CASSSQDRESNQPQHF	TGCGCCAGCAGCTCTCAGGACAGGGAGAGCAATCAGCCCCAGCATTTT	TRBD1	TRBV5-1	TRBJ1-5	NA
CASSEQGGLWPQHF	TGTGCCAGCAGTGAACAAGGAGGGTTGTGGCCCCAGCATTTT	NA	TRBV6-1	TRBJ1-5	NA
CASLRASNQPQHF	TGTGCCAGTTTGAGGGCGAGCAATCAGCCCCAGCATTTT	NA	TRBV28	TRBJ1-5	NA
CASSLEGFGLAGATDTQYF	TGTGCCAGCAGCTTAGAGGGTTTCGGGCTAGCGGGGGCCACAGATACGCAGTATTTT	TRBD2	TRBV11-2	TRBJ2-3	NA
CASSPGLAGAAQYF	TGTGCCAGCAGCCCGGGACTAGCGGGAGCGGCCCAGTACTTC	TRBD2	TRBV7-9	TRBJ2-5	NA
CASSLQGSDSTDTQYF	TGCGCCAGCAGCTTGCAGGGGTCCGATAGCACAGATACGCAGTATTTT	NA	TRBV5-1	TRBJ2-3	NA
CASSLSRDQPQHF	TGTGCCAGCAGCTTATCCAGGGATCAGCCCCAGCATTTT	NA	TRBV7-6	TRBJ1-5	NA
CASGPGGETQYF	TGTGCCAGCGGCCCCGGAGGGGAGACCCAGTACTTC	NA	TRBV9	TRBJ2-5	NA
CAWSAFNTGELFF	TGTGCCTGGAGTGCCTTTAACACCGGGGAGCTGTTTTTT	NA	TRBV30	TRBJ2-2	NA
CASREGPPDTQYF	TGTGCCAGTCGGGAGGGTCCCCCAGATACGCAGTATTTT	TRBD2	TRBV27	TRBJ2-3	NA
CSDGGYTF	TGCAGCGACGGTGGCTACACCTTC	NA	TRBV29-1	TRBJ1-2	NA
CASSLVEGLRNEKLFF	TGTGCCAGCAGCCTGGTGGAGGGTCTTCGAAATGAAAAACTGTTTTTT	NA	TRBV7-8	TRBJ1-4	NA
CASSPQSSGNTIYF	TGTGCCAGCAGCCCACAGAGCTCTGGAAACACCATATATTTT	NA	TRBV6-1	TRBJ1-3	NA
CASGVGAVSGANVLTF	TGTGCTTCCGGGGTGGGGGCGGTCTCTGGGGCCAACGTCCTGACTTTC	NA	TRBV30	TRBJ2-6	NA
CASSYHIRGGLPGEQFF	TGTGCCAGCAGCTACCATATCCGGGGAGGCCTTCCTGGTGAGCAGTTCTTC	NA	TRBV5-8	TRBJ2-1	NA
CASSFTSGDEQFF	TGTGCTAGCAGCTTCACTAGTGGCGATGAGCAGTTCTTC	NA	TRBV7-7	TRBJ2-1	NA
CASSISGWNEQFF	TGTGCCAGTAGTATATCAGGTTGGAATGAGCAGTTCTTC	NA	TRBV19	TRBJ2-1	NA
CASSFRGSSYEQYF	TGTGCCAGCAGCTTTCGCGGGAGCTCCTACGAGCAGTACTTC	TRBD2	TRBV13	TRBJ2-7	NA
CASSRNTPSSGDSQYF	TGCGCCAGCAGCCGAAATACCCCTTCTAGCGGGGACTCGCAGTATTTT	TRBD2	TRBV4-1	TRBJ2-3	NA
CASSEAGQNYGYTF	TGTGCCAGCAGTGAAGCGGGACAAAACTATGGCTACACCTTC	NA	TRBV2	TRBJ1-2	once
CAWSTGGGAYEQYF	TGTGCCTGGAGTACAGGAGGGGGGGCCTACGAGCAGTACTTC	NA	TRBV30	TRBJ2-7	once
CASLDTLNTEAFF	TGTGCCAGCCTGGACACATTAAACACTGAAGCTTTCTTT	NA	TRBV18	TRBJ1-1	NA
CAWRRTSDPPEQFF	TGTGCCTGGAGGAGGACTAGCGATCCCCCTGAGCAGTTCTTC	TRBD2	TRBV30	TRBJ2-1	NA
CASSSSNGFNEQFF	TGTGCCAGCAGCTCTTCCAACGGGTTCAATGAGCAGTTCTTC	NA	TRBV7-3	TRBJ2-1	NA
CASLRSVGDTQYF	TGCGCCAGCCTTCGGAGCGTTGGAGATACGCAGTATTTT	NA	TRBV5-1	TRBJ2-3	NA
CASSRGTATNEKLFF	TGTGCCAGCAGCCGCGGGACTGCAACTAATGAAAAACTGTTTTTT	NA	TRBV5-4	TRBJ1-4	NA
CATGRDRAYEQYF	TGTGCCACCGGTCGGGACAGAGCCTACGAGCAGTACTTC	TRBD1	TRBV2	TRBJ2-7	NA
CASSRGTSGLYNEQFF	TGTGCCAGCAGCCGAGGGACTAGCGGGCTTTACAATGAGCAGTTCTTC	TRBD2	TRBV7-9	TRBJ2-1	NA
CAWSGSPPAGTGGQPQHF	TGTGCCTGGAGTGGGAGCCCGCCGGCCGGGACAGGGGGCCAGCCCCAGCATTTT	TRBD1	TRBV30	TRBJ1-5	NA
CASSLNRGVQPQHF	TGTGCCAGCAGTTTAAACAGGGGTGTCCAGCCCCAGCATTTT	TRBD1	TRBV27	TRBJ1-5	NA